The 15 T cell receptor beta chains presented below share a single source sample, sequenced in a study of blood T cells in healthy people across ages. For the second PCR, which ran for about 6 to 11 cycles, a sample-barcoded 5' primer and a J-beta primer mix were used. TCRdb re-analysed the 5' RACE reads in MiXCR, keeping a single row per CDR3 protein. Here the sample spans more than 700,000 distinct CDR3 sequences, around 50% being singletons. Sequencing was carried out using blood. The receptors come from an elderly man in good health.

V and J are TRBV20-1 and TRBJ2-3; 7 nucleotides line up with TRBD1. The CDR3 runs to 12 residues. Losses at the gene ends were 4 bases for V and 6 bases for J; bases not matched to a gene: 4. Germline V lookup: CDR1 DFQATT, CDR2 SNEGSKA (reference sequence). CDR3 loop: CSAKGGADTQYF. The CDR3 DNA sequence: TGCAGTGCTAAAGGGGGCGCGGATACGCAGTATTTT.

This chain links TRBV20-1 with TRBJ1-3; D may be TRBD1 (6 bases). Germline-derived CDR1 and CDR2 are DFQATT and SNEGSKA (reference sequence). V lost 0 bases, J lost 0 bases, and 12 bases lay in between. This CDR3 is built from 16 residues. CDR3 sequence: CSAREAGAHSGNTIYF. CDR3 in DNA: TGCAGTGCTAGAGAGGCAGGGGCCCACTCTGGAAACACCATATATTTT.

Regarding this clonotype: A read error may produce the germline difference seen at one junction end. The V and J genes are TRBV11-2 and TRBJ2-5, with 9 bases that match TRBD2. Germline CDR1 and CDR2: SGHAT and FQNNGV. The CDR3 covers 15 residues. The CDR3: CASSLVVAGVETRYF. The CDR3 DNA sequence: TGTGCCAGTAGCTTAGTTGTAGCGGGAGTAGAGACCCGGTACTTC.

The V call is TRBV13, the J call TRBJ1-2; unclear D gene. V was cut by 3 bases and J by 8 bases, with 16 bases left in between. CDR3 length: 14 residues. The germline CDR1 and CDR2 sequences are PRHDT and FYEKMQ (reference sequence). CDR3 nucleotide sequence: TGTGCCAGCAGCTTTGGGCGGGGTATTGGCGGCTACACCTTC. Translating it yields CASSFGRGIGGYTF.

This sequence joins TRBV20-1 and TRBJ2-1; TRBD2 agrees at 8 bases. With 3 bases clipped from V and 10 bases from J, the junction kept 11 bases outside the gene matches. This CDR3 has 14 residues. Germline V gene lookup returns CDR1 DFQATT and CDR2 SNEGSKA (reference sequence). This chain's CDR3 is CSASVPAGVWEQFF. DNA for the CDR3: TGCAGTGCTAGCGTCCCAGCGGGAGTATGGGAGCAGTTCTTC.

This chain joins TRBV29-1 and TRBJ1-2; TRBD1 is a possible D gene (5 bases). Trimming left V 6 bases short and J 1 base short, with 15 bases between. The CDR3 totals 14 residues. CDR1 and CDR2 (germline): SQVTM, ANQGSEA. CDR3 protein: CSVMNGQGNYGYTF. Here the CDR3 DNA reads TGCAGCGTCATGAATGGGCAGGGTAACTATGGCTACACCTTC.

J is TRBJ2-3 and V is TRBV7-8; TRBD1 matches at 7 bases. CDR3 size: 15 residues. Germline CDR1 SGHVS, CDR2 FQNEAQ. Trimming removed 4 bases from V and 6 bases from J; junction bases left unmatched: 10. The CDR3 loop is CASSSFHRGTDTQYF. CDR3 in DNA: TGTGCCAGCAGCTCATTCCACAGGGGAACGGATACGCAGTATTTT.

This chain uses TRBV2 with TRBJ2-2; TRBD1 aligns across 7 bases. Looked up from germline, CDR1 is SNHLY and CDR2 is FYNNEI. The V segment lost 7 bases and the J segment 0 bases; nucleotides outside the gene matches: 5. The CDR3 loop spans 15 amino acids. This CDR3 is CASKDGTANTGELFF. CDR3 bases: TGTGCCAGCAAAGACGGGACAGCGAACACCGGGGAGCTGTTTTTT.

The V gene is TRBV2, the J gene TRBJ2-5, with 8 bases fitting TRBD1. The DNA end is a closer match to TRBJ2-7, so the J assignment may be wrong. The germline V gene encodes CDR1 SNHLY and CDR2 FYNNEI. The length of the CDR3 is 12 residues. This chain's CDR3 is CAGQGVSYEQYF. The DNA of the CDR3 is TGTGCCGGACAGGGTGTTAGCTACGAGCAGTACTTC.

The rearrangement links TRBV7-2 to TRBJ1-1; possible D gene TRBD1, 5 bases. Germline V CDR1 and CDR2: SGHTA, FQGNSA. The CDR3 has 15 amino acids. Trimming removed 2 bases from V and 3 bases from J, with 13 bases in between. The CDR3 bases are TGTGCCAGCAGCTTACGAATTGTGGGGGACACTGAAGCTTTCTTT. Translating it yields CASSLRIVGDTEAFF.

This clonotype was seen a single time. This chain joins TRBV5-4 and TRBJ2-3; 8 nucleotides agree with TRBD1. V trimming: 2 bases; J trimming: 2 bases; junction bases outside the gene matches: 7. CDR1 SGHNT and CDR2 YYREEE come from the germline V gene (reference sequence). The CDR3 loop spans 16 amino acids. The CDR3 sequence is CASSFQGAGFTDTQYF. Here the CDR3 DNA reads TGTGCCAGCAGCTTTCAGGGGGCAGGTTTCACAGATACGCAGTATTTT.

The V and J genes are TRBV7-2 and TRBJ2-7; no clear D gene. Looked up from germline, CDR1 is SGHTA and CDR2 is FQGNSA. This CDR3 is 13 amino acids long. Trimming shortened V by 5 bases and J by 2 bases, and 10 bases separated the two germline ends. The CDR3, as DNA: TGTGCCAGCAGCGTTACGGAGCCCTACGAGCAGTACTTC. Encoded protein: CASSVTEPYEQYF.

As to this clonotype: A read error may produce the germline difference seen at one junction end. The chain couples TRBV20-1 to TRBJ2-6; TRBD1 matches at 8 bases. This CDR3 is 19 amino acids long. The germline V gene has CDR1 DFQATT and CDR2 SNEGSKA (reference sequence). Here the CDR3 DNA reads TGCAGTGCTAGAGAGTCCCGGCCAGGGGGCGCTTCTGGGGCCAACATCCTGACTTTC. It translates to CSARESRPGGASGANILTF.

At least ten counts were recorded for this clonotype. This rearrangement joins TRBV7-2 to TRBJ1-5; D perhaps matches TRBD1 (6 bases). CDR3 size: 17 residues. The germline V gene encodes CDR1 SGHTA and CDR2 FQGNSA. Trimming left V 1 base short and J 2 bases short, with 15 bases between. CDR3 sequence (DNA): TGTGCCAGCAGCTTAGTGCGGGGGCGCAGTGGCAATCAGCCCCAGCATTTT. It codes for CASSLVRGRSGNQPQHF. Combining the CDR3 with reference TRBV7-2 and TRBJ1-5 gives the whole variable domain GAGVSQSPSNKVTEKGKDVELRCDPISGHTALYWYRQSLGQGLEFLIYFQGNSAPDKSGLPSDRFSAERTGGSVSTLTIQRTQQEDSAVYLCASSLVRGRSGNQPQHFGDGTRLSIL.

This sequence joins TRBV20-1 and TRBJ2-1, with 7 bases lining up with TRBD2. The DNA end favors TRBJ2-7, so the J call may be wrong. The CDR3 covers 15 residues. The germline gives CDR1 DFQATT, CDR2 SNEGSKA (reference sequence). The CDR3 nucleotides are TGCAGTGCCCCGGGGGGTCCTAACTCCTACAATGAGCAGTACTTC. Protein sequence: CSAPGGPNSYNEQYF.